The clone carrying this TCR beta chain was counted at least ten times. The data belong to a study of metastatic and nonmetastatic thyroid tumors. V shed 1 base and J shed 4 bases, with 17 bases lying between them. This CDR3 is 17 amino acids long. No patient received treatment before thyroid surgery. As originally analysed: A papillary thyroid cancer distant-metastasis classifier was built from CDR3 differences across clinicopathological groups. TCRdb re-clonotyped the PCR reads via MiXCR. The V and J calls come from TCRdb's annotation, not from the publication. The sample yields some 86,000 clones, roughly an eighth seen once.

V gene TRBV12-3 or TRBV12-4 combines with J gene TRBJ1-5; D is ambiguous. The sequenced material came from tumor tissue. The TCR was taken from a female donor with papillary thyroid cancer or a benign thyroid nodule (not recorded which). Some clones in this sample may be carry-over from other donors' samples. The CDR3 protein is CASSLGESGFRNQPQHF. The DNA for the CDR3 is TGTGCCAGCAGTTTAGGCGAATCGGGGTTTAGAAATCAGCCCCAGCATTTT.